This TCR beta chain was sequenced during a study of shared clonotypes between healthy human individuals. Findings and caveats of the study: Between a handful of donors, naive CD4 clonotypes were shared at a level of about 5.3%.

CDR1 is MDHEN and CDR2 is SYDVKM in the germline V gene. Deletions cut 6 bases from V and 0 bases from J, with 11 bases between. The CDR3 covers 14 residues. Positive CCR7 selection of CD45RO-negative cells yielded the naive CD8 cells, and terminally differentiated effector memory CD45RA+ cells were excluded. Genomic DNA belonging to each subset was distributed in equal measure over several immunoSEQ plates. Template for every sorted-subset replicate PCR totaled approximately 0.2 ug DNA, 25,000 to 35,000 T cell genomes. The repertoire was sequenced with immunoSEQ multiplex PCR; TCRdb's copy has only in-frame clones and lacks some. The sample includes about 550,000 clones, about 95% of them seen just once. A word on this clone: Its antigen is unknown.

This TCR came from a woman in her 30s in good health. The J gene is TRBJ1-1, the V gene TRBV28, with D perhaps matching TRBD1 (5 bases). Sequenced sample: naive CD8+ T cells sorted from blood. CDR3 sequence (DNA): TGTGCCAGCAGGGACATAGGGCTGAACACTGAAGCTTTCTTT. This codes for CASRDIGLNTEAFF.